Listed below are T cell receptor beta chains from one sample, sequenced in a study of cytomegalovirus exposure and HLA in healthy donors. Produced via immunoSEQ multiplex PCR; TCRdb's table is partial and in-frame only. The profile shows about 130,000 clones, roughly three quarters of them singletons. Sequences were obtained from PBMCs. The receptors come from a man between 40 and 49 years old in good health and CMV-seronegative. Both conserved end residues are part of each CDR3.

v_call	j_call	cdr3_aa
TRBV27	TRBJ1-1	CASSFNAGGTEAFF
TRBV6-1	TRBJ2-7	CASSEEDQGDYEQYF
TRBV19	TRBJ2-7	CASSMTGVEQYF
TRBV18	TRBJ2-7	CASSRAGTDYEQYF
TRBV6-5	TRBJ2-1	CASSYSGLAGNEQFF
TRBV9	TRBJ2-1	CASSVDGEQFF
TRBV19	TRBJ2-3	CATLDRETTDTQYF
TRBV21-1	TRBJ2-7	CASSAGGSPTSYEQYF
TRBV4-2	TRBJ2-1	CASSQDRWGLAAYNEQFF
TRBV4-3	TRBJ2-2	CASSRREFDTGELFF
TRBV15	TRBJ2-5	CATSRGEGGYQETQYF
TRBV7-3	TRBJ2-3	CASSLYERGMSTDTQYF
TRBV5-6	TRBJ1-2	CASSLGPVYYGYTF
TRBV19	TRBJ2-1	CASSITGTVTYNEQFF
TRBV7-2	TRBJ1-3	CASSLASSGAGNTIYF
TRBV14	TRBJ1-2	CASSQVGSYGYTF